The entry below describes one TCR beta chain. This sample is part of a study of blood T cell repertoires in COVID-19. As for the study in general: Sites across the United States, Italy and Spain contributed samples from acute and convalescent COVID-19. In each case, the material was cDNA or gDNA derived from T cells, B-cell-depleted T cells, or PBMCs.

In the original analysis: Amplification of reference gene primers was used by the study to estimate nucleated cell counts. Here immunoSEQ multiplex PCR was the method, and the copy in TCRdb shows in-frame clones only, minus some. V, J and clone size were drawn from that table, and D and trimming were deduced from the DNA. The sample yields under 300,000 clones, over 70% seen once. The material sequenced was peripheral blood. The TCR sequence derives from an elderly man with acute or convalescent COVID-19.

The CDR3 bases are TGCGCCAGCAGTGAGCGTGGTGCCAAGACTAGTTTGGAGCAGTTCTTC. As protein: CASSERGAKTSLEQFF. The J gene is TRBJ2-1, the V gene TRBV10-1; maybe TRBD2 (6 bases). Trimming stripped 2 bases from V and 10 bases from J, with 21 bases between. The germline V gene encodes CDR1 WNHNN and CDR2 SYGVQD (reference sequence). This CDR3 region has 16 residues.